This record concerns one TCR beta chain sequence. The CDR3 is 16 amino acids. V dropped 1 base and J dropped 0; count of bases not matched to a gene: 6. The V gene's germline CDR1 is LGHNT and CDR2 FRNRAP. The data originate from a study of blood T cell repertoires in COVID-19. Method: immunoSEQ multiplex PCR; TCRdb's copy keeps in-frame clones and lacks some. Among about 310,000 clones listed, around 85% were seen once. Sequences were obtained from PBMCs or T cells enriched from blood (not recorded which). The chain couples TRBV12-5 to TRBJ2-7, with TRBD1 identical over 7 bases. The receptor was isolated from a man aged 25-45 years who had recovered from COVID-19. The DNA of the CDR3 is TGTGCTAGTGGTTTGGAATTCGGGACAGCCTCCTACGAGCAGTACTTC. It specifies CASGLEFGTASYEQYF.